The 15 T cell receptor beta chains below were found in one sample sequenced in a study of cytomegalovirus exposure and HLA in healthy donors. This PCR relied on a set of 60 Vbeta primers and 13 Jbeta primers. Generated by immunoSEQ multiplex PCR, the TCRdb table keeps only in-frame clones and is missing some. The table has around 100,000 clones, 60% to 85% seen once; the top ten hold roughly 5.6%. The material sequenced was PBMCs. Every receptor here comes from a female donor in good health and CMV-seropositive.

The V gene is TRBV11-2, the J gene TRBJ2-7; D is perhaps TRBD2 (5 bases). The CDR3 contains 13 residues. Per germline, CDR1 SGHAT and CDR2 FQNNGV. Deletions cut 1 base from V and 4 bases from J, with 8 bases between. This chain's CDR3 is CASSLVSGYEQYF. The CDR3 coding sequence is TGTGCCAGCAGCTTAGTATCGGGATACGAGCAGTACTTC.

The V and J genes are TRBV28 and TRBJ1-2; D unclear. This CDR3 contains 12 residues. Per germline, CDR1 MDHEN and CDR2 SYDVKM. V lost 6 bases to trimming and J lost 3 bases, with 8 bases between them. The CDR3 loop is CASSSDHYGYTF. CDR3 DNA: TGTGCCAGCAGCAGCGACCACTATGGCTACACCTTC.

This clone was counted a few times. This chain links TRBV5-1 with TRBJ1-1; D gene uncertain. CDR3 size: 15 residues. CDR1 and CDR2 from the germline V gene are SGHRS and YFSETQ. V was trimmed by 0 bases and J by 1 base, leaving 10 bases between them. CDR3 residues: CASSLGHGENTEAFF. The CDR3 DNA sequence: TGCGCCAGCAGCTTGGGTCACGGGGAGAACACTGAAGCTTTCTTT.

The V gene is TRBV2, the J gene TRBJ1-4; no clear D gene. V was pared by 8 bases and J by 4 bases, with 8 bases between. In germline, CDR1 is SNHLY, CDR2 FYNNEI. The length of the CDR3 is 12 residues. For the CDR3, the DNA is TGTGCCAGCCGGGAGATTAATGAAAAACTGTTTTTT. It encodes CASREINEKLFF. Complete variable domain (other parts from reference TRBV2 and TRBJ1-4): EPEVTQTPSHQVTQMGQEVILRCVPISNHLYFYWYRQILGQKVEFLVSFYNNEISEKSEIFDDQFSVERPDGSNFTLKIRSTKLEDSAMYFCASREINEKLFFGSGTQLSVL.

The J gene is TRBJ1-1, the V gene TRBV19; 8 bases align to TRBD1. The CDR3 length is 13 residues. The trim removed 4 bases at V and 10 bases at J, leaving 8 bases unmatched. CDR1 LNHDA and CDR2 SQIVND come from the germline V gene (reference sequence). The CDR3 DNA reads TGTGCCAGTAGTAAGAAACAGGGGGGCCGAGCTTTCTTT. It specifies CASSKKQGGRAFF.

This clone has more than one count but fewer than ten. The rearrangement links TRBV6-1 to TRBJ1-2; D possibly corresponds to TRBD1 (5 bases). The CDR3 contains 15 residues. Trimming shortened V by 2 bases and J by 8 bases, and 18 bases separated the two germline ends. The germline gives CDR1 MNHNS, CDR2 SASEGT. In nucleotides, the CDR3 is TGTGCCAGCAGTGAAATACAGGTCTCTGCTAGAGGCTACACCTTC. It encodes CASSEIQVSARGYTF.

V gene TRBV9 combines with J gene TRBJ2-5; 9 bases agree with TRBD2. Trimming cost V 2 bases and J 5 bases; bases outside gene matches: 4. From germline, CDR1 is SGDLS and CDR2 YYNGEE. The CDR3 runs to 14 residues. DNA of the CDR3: TGTGCCAGCAGCGTGAGCGGGAGGTGGGAGACCCAGTACTTC. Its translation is CASSVSGRWETQYF.

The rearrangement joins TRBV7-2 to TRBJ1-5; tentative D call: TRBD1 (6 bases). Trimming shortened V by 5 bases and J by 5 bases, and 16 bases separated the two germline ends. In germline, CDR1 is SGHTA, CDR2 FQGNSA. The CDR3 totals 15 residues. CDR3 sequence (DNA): TGTGCCAGCAGCCCTCAGGGGTCCCCCCATCAGCCCCAGCATTTT. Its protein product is CASSPQGSPHQPQHF.

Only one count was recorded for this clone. CDR3 protein: CASSSSDRRNTEAFF. CDR3 bases: TGTGCCAGCAGTTCCTCGGACAGACGGAACACTGAAGCTTTCTTT. This chain links TRBV28 with TRBJ1-1, with D possibly being TRBD1 (6 bases). The V gene lost 4 bases and the J gene lost 1 base, with 13 bases spanning the gap. Germline V gene lookup returns CDR1 MDHEN and CDR2 SYDVKM. The CDR3 has 15 amino acids. Full variable domain (rest looked up from reference TRBV28 and TRBJ1-1): DVKVTQSSRYLVKRTGEKVFLECVQDMDHENMFWYRQDPGLGLRLIYFSYDVKMKEKGDIPEGYSVSREKKERFSLILESASTNQTSMYLCASSSSDRRNTEAFFGQGTRLTVV.

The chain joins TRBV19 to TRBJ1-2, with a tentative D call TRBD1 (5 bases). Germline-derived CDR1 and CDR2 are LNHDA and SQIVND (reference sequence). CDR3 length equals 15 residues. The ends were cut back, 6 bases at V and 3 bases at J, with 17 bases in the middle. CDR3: CASRLPTTGDYGYTF. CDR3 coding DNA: TGTGCCAGTAGATTACCTACCACAGGTGACTATGGCTACACCTTC.

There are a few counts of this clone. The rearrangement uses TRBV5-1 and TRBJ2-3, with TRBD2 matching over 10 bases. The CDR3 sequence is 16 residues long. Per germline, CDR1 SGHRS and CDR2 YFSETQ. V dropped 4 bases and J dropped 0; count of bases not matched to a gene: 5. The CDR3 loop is CASSMLAGASTDTQYF. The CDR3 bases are TGCGCCAGCAGCATGCTAGCGGGAGCCAGCACAGATACGCAGTATTTT. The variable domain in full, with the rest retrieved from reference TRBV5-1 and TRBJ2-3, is KAGVTQTPRYLIKTRGQQVTLSCSPISGHRSVSWYQQTPGQGLQFLFEYFSETQRNKGNFPGRFSGRQFSNSRSEMNVSTLELGDSALYLCASSMLAGASTDTQYFGPGTRLTVL.

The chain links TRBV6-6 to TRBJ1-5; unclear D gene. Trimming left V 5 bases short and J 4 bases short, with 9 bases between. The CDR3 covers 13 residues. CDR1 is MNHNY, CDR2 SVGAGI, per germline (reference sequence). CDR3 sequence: CASSATENQPQHF. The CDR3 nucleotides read TGTGCCAGCAGTGCAACAGAGAATCAGCCCCAGCATTTT.

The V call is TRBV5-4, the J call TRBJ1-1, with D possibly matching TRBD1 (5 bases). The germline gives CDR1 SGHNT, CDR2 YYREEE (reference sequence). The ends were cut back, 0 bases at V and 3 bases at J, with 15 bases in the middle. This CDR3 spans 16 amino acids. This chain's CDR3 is CASSLVGRASDTEAFF. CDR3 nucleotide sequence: TGTGCCAGCAGCTTGGTCGGCAGGGCCTCAGACACTGAAGCTTTCTTT.

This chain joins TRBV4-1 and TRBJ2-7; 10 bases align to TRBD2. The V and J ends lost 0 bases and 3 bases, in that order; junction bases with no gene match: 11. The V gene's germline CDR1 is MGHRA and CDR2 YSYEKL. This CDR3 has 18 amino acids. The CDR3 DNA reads TGCGCCAGCAGCCAAGAGGCGAGCGGGAGGGCCCAGTACTACGAGCAGTACTTC. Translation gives CASSQEASGRAQYYEQYF.

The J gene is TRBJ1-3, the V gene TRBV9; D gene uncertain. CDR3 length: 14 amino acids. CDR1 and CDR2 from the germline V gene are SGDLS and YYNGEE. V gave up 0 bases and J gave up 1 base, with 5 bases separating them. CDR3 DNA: TGTGCCAGCAGCGTAGCCGAGTCTGGAAACACCATATATTTT. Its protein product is CASSVAESGNTIYF.